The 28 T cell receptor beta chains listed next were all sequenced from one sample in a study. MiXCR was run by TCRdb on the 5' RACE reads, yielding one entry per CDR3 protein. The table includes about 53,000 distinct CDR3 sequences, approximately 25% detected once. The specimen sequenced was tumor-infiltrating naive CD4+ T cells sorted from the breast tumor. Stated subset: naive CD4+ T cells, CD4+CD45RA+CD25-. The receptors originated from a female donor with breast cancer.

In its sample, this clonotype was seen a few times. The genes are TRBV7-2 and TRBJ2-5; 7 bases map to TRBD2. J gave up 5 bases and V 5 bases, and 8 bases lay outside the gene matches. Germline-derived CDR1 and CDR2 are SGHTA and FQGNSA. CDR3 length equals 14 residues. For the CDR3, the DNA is TGTGCCAGCAGCCCCCAAGGGGAGGGGGAGACCCAGTACTTC. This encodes CASSPQGEGETQYF.

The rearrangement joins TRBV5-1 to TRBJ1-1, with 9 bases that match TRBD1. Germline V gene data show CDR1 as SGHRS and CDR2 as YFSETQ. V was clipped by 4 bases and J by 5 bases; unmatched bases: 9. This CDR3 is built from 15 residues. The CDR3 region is CASSPGQGRVTEAFF. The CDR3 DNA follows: TGCGCCAGCAGCCCGGGACAGGGAAGGGTGACTGAAGCTTTCTTT.

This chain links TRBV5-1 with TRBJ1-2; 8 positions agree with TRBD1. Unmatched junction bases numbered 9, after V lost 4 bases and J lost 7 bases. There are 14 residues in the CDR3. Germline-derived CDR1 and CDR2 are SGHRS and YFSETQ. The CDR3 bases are TGCGCCAGCAGCGATGTCAGGGGGCTACCTGGCTACACCTTC. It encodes CASSDVRGLPGYTF.

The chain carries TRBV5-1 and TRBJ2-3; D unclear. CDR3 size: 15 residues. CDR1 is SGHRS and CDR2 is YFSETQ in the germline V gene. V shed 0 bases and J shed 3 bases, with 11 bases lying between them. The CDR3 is CASSLADPGTDTQYF. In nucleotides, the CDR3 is TGCGCCAGCAGCTTGGCCGACCCAGGAACAGATACGCAGTATTTT. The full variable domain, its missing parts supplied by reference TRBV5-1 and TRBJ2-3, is KAGVTQTPRYLIKTRGQQVTLSCSPISGHRSVSWYQQTPGQGLQFLFEYFSETQRNKGNFPGRFSGRQFSNSRSEMNVSTLELGDSALYLCASSLADPGTDTQYFGPGTRLTVL.

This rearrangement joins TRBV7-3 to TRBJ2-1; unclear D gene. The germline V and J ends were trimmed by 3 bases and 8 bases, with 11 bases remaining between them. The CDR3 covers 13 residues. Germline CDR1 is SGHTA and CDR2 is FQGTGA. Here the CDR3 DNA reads TGTGCCAGCAGCTTCATAAATCGGGATGAGCAGTTCTTC. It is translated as CASSFINRDEQFF.

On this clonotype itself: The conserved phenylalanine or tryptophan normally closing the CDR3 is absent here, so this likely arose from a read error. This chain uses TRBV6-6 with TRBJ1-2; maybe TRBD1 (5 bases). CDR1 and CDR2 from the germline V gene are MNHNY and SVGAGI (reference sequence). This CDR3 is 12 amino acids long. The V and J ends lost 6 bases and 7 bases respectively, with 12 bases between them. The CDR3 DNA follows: TGTGCCAGCAGAAGACGGGACTCTGGCTACACCTTA. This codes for CASRRRDSGYTL.

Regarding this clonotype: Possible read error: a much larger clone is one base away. CDR3 residues: CACSPRTSGEQFF. CDR3 DNA sequence: TGCGCCTGCAGCCCGCGGACTAGCGGGGAGCAGTTCTTC. The chain recombines TRBV5-1 with TRBJ2-1; 11 bases are a match to TRBD2. The CDR3 is 13 amino acids. CDR1 is SGHRS, CDR2 YFSETQ, per germline.

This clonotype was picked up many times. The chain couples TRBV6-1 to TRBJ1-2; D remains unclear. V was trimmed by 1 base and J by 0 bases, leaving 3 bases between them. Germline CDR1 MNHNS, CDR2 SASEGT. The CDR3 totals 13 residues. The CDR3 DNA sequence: TGTGCCAGCAGTGAAGTTGCTAACTATGGCTACACCTTC. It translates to CASSEVANYGYTF.

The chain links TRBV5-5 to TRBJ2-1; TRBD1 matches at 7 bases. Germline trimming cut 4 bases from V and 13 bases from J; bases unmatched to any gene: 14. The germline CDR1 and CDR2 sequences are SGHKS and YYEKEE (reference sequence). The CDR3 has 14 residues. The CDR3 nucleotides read TGTGCCAGCAGCGAGATGACAGGGCCAAGGTCTCAGTTCTTC. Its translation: CASSEMTGPRSQFF.

The CDR3 here is CASSSGTGYSGANVLTF. The CDR3 nucleotides are TGTGCCAGCAGCTCCGGGACAGGATACTCTGGGGCCAACGTCCTGACTTTC. The chain has TRBV3-1 and TRBJ2-6; 8 bases line up with TRBD1. Trimming cost V 5 bases and J 0 bases; bases outside gene matches: 6. Per the germline V gene, CDR1 is LGHDT and CDR2 is YNNKEL (reference sequence). CDR3 size: 17 residues.

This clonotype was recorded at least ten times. The chain's CDR3 is CASTPAGGETEAFF. The CDR3 bases are TGTGCCAGCACCCCGGCGGGGGGCGAAACTGAAGCTTTCTTT. The chain links TRBV7-9 to TRBJ1-1, with TRBD1 as a possible D gene (6 bases). Trimming left V 7 bases short and J 5 bases short, with 17 bases between. CDR1 and CDR2 from the germline V gene are SEHNR and FQNEAQ (reference sequence). The CDR3 covers 14 residues.

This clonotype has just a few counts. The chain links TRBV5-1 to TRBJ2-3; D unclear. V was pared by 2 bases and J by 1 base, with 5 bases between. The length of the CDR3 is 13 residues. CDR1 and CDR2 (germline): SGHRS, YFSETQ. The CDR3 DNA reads TGCGCCAGCAGCTTTGGGCGCACAGATACGCAGTATTTT. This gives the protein CASSFGRTDTQYF.

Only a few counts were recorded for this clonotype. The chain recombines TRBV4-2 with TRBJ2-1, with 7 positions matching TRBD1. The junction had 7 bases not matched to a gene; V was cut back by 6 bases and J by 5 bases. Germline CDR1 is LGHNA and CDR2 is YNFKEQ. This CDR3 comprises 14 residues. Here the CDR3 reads CASSITGDNNEQFF. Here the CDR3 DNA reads TGTGCCAGCAGTATAACAGGGGACAACAATGAGCAGTTCTTC.

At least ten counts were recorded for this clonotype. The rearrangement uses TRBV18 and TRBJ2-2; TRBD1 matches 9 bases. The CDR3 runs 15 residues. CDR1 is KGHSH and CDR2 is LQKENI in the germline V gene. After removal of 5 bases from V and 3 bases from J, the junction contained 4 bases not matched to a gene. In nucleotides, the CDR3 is TGTGCCAGCTCAATCGGACAGGGGTACACCGGGGAGCTGTTTTTT. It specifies CASSIGQGYTGELFF.

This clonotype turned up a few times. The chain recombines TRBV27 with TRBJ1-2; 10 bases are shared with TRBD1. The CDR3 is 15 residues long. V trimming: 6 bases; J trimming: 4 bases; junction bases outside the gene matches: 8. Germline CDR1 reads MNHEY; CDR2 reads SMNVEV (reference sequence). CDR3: CASSQRQGASYGYTF. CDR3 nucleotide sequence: TGTGCCAGCAGCCAGAGACAGGGGGCGAGCTATGGCTACACCTTC.

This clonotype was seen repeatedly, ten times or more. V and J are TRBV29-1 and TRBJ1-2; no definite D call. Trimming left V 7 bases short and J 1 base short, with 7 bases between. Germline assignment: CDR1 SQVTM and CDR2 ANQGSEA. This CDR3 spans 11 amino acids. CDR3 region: CSGADNYGYTF. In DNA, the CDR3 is TGCAGCGGGGCGGATAACTATGGCTACACCTTC.

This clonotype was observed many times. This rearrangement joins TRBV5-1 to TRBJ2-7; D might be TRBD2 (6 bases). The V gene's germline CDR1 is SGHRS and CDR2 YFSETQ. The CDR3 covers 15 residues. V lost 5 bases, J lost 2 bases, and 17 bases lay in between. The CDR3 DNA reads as TGCGCCAGCAGTATGGCCGGGACTGGAGCCTACGAGCAGTACTTC. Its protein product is CASSMAGTGAYEQYF.

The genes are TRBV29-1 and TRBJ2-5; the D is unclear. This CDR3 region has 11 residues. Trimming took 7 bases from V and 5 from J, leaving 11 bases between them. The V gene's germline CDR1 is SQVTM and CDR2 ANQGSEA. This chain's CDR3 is CSAGYKETQYF. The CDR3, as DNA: TGCAGCGCCGGATACAAGGAGACCCAGTACTTC.

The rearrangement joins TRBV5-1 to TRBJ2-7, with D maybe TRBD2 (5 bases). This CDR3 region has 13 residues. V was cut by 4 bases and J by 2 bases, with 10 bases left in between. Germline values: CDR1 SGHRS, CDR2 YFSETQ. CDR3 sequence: CASSPDSAYEQYF. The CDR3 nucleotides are TGCGCCAGCAGCCCGGACTCAGCCTACGAGCAGTACTTC.

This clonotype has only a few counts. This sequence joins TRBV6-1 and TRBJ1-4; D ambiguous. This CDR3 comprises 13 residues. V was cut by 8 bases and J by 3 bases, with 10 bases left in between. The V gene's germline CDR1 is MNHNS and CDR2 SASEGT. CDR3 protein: CASCGYPNEKLFF. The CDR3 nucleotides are TGTGCCAGCTGCGGTTACCCTAATGAAAAACTGTTTTTT.

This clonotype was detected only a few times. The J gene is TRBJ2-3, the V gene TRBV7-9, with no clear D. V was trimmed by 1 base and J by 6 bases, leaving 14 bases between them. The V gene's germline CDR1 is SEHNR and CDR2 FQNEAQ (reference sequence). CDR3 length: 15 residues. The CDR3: CASSLGGDPGDTQYF. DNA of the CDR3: TGTGCCAGCAGCTTAGGCGGCGACCCCGGGGATACGCAGTATTTT.

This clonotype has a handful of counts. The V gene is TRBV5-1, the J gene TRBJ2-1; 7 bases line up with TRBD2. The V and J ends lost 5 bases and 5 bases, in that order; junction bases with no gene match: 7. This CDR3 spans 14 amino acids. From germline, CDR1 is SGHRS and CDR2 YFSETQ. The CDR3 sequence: CASSSTSSNNEQFF. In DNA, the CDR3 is TGCGCCAGCAGTTCGACTAGCAGCAACAATGAGCAGTTCTTC.

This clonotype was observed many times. The CDR3 protein is CASSIRRLAGVETQYF. CDR3 in DNA: TGTGCCAGCAGCATCCGAAGACTAGCGGGAGTGGAGACCCAGTACTTC. The chain uses TRBV13 and TRBJ2-5; 12 positions match TRBD2. There are 16 residues in the CDR3. The germline gives CDR1 PRHDT, CDR2 FYEKMQ (reference sequence). With V trimmed by 5 bases and J by 5 bases, 9 bases remained unmatched.

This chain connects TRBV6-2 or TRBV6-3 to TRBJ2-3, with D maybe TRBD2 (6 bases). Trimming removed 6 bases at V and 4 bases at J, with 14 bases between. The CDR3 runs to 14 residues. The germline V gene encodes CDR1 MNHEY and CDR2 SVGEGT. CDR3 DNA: TGTGCCAGCAGACCCGCGGGAAAGTCAGATACGCAGTATTTT. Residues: CASRPAGKSDTQYF.

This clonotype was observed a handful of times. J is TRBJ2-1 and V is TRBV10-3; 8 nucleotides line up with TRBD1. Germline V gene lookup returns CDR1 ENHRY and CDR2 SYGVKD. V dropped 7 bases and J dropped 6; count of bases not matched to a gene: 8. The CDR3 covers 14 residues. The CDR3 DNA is TGTGCCATCAATCCCCAGGGGGCTTTCAATGAGCAGTTCTTC. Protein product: CAINPQGAFNEQFF.

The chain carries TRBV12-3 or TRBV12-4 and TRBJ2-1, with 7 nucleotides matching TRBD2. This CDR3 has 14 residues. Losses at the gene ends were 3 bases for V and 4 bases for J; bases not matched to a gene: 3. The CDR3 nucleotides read TGTGCCAGCAGTTTGGGCGGGAGTTACAATGAGCAGTTCTTC. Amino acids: CASSLGGSYNEQFF.

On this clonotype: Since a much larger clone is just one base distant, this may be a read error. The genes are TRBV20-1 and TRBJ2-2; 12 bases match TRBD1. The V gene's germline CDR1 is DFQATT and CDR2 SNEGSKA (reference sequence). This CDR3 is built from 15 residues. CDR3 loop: CSALRGQGAPGELLF. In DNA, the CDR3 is TGCAGTGCCCTGCGGGGACAGGGGGCACCCGGGGAGCTGTTATTT.

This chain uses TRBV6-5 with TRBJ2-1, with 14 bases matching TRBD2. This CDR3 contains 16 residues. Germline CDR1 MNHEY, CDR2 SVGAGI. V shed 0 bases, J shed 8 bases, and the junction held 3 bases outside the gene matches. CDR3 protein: CASSYSGTSGSYEQFF. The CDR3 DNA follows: TGTGCCAGCAGTTACTCGGGGACTAGCGGGAGTTATGAGCAGTTCTTC.